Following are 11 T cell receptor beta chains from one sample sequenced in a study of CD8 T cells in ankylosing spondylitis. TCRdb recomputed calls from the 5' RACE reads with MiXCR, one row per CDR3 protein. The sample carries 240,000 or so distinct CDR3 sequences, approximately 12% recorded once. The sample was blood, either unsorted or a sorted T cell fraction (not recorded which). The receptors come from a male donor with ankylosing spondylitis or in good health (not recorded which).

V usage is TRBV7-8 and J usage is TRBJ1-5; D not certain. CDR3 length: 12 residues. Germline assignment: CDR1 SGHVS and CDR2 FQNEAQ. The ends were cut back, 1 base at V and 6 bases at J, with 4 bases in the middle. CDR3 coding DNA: TGTGCCAGCAGCTTAGTAGGTCAGCCCCAGCATTTT. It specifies CASSLVGQPQHF.

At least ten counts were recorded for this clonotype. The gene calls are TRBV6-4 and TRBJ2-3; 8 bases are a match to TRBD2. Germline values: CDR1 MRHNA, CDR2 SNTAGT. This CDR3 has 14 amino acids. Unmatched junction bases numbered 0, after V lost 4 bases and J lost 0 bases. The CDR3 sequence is CASSASGSTDTQYF. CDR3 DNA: TGTGCCAGCAGTGCTAGCGGGAGCACAGATACGCAGTATTTT.

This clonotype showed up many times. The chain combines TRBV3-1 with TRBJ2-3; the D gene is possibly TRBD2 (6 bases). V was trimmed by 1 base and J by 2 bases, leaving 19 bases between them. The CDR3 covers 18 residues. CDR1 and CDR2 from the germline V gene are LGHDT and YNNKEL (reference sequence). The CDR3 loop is CASSQGWVSAGYTDTQYF. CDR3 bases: TGTGCCAGCAGCCAAGGGTGGGTGTCTGCGGGATACACAGATACGCAGTATTTT.

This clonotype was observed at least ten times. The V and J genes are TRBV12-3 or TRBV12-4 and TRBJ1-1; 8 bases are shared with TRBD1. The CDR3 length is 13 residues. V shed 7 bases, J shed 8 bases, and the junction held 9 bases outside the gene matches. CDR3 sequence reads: CASNPGQASEAFF. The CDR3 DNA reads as TGTGCCAGCAACCCGGGACAGGCAAGCGAAGCTTTCTTT.

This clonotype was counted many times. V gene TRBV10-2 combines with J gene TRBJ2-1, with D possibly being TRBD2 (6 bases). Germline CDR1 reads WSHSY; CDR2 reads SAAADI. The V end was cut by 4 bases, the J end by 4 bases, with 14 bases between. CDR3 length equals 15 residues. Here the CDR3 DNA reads TGCGCCAGCAGTGTGCAGGACTATAAGTACAATGAGCAGTTCTTC. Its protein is CASSVQDYKYNEQFF.

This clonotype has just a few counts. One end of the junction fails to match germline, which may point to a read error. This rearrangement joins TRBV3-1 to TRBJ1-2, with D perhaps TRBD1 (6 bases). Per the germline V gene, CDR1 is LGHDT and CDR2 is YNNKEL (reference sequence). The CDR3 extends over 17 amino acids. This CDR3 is CASCQEGGEILPYGYTF. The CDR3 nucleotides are TGTGCCAGCTGCCAAGAAGGGGGGGAGATTCTCCCCTATGGCTACACCTTC.

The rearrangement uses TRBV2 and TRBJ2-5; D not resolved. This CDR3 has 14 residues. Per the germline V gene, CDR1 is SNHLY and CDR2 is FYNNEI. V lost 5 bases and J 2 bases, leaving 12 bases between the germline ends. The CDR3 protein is CASSPTTFQETQYF. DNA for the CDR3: TGTGCCAGCAGTCCGACGACCTTTCAAGAGACCCAGTACTTC.

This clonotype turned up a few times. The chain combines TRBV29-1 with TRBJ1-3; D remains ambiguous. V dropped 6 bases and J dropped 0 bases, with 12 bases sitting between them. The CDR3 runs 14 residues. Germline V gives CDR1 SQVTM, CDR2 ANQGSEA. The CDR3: CSVDADGSGNTIYF. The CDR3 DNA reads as TGCAGCGTAGACGCGGACGGCTCTGGAAACACCATATATTTT.

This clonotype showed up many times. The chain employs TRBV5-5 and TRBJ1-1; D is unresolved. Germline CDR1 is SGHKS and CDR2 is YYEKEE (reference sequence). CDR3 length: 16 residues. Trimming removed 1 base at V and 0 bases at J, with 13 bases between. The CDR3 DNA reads TGTGCCAGCAGCTTGTTCCTCCAGACGATGAACACTGAAGCTTTCTTT. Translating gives CASSLFLQTMNTEAFF.

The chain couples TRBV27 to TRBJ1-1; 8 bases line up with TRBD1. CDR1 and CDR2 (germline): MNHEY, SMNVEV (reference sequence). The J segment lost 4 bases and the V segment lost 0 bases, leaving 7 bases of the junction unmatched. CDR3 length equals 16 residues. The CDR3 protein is CASSLSKRTGSTEAFF. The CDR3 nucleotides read TGTGCCAGCAGTTTATCGAAGCGGACAGGGTCCACTGAAGCTTTCTTT.

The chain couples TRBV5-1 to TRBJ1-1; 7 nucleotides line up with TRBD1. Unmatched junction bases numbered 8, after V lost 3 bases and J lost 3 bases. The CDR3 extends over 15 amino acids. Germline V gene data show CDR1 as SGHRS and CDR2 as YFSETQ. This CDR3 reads CASSSADRLDTEAFF. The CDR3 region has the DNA TGCGCCAGCAGCTCAGCGGACAGGTTGGACACTGAAGCTTTCTTT.